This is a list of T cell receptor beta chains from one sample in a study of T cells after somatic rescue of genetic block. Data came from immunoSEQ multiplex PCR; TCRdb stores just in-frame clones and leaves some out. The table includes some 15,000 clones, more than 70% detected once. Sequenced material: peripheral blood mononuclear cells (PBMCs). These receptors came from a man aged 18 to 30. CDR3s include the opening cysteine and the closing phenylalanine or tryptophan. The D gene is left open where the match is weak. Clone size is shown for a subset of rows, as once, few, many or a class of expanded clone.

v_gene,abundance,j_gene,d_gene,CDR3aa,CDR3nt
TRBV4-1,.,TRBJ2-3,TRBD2,CASSRPSPLRLAGEGDTQYF,TGCGCCAGCAGCCGACCCTCACCCCTACGACTAGCGGGAGAGGGAGATACGCAGTATTTT
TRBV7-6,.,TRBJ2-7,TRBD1,CASSLGQGDQRISYEQYF,TGTGCCAGCAGCTTAGGACAGGGGGACCAGCGGATTTCCTACGAGCAGTACTTC
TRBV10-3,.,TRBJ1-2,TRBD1,CAISIRIYVKGQDNYGYTF,TGTGCCATCAGTATTCGAATCTATGTCAAGGGACAGGATAACTATGGCTACACCTTC
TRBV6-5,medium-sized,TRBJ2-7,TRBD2,CASSYSKLAGVYEQYF,TGTGCCAGCAGTTACTCGAAACTAGCGGGAGTGTACGAGCAGTACTTC
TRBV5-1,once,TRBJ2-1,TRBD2,CASRFRTSHNYNEQFF,TGCGCCAGCAGATTCCGGACTAGCCATAACTACAATGAGCAGTTCTTC
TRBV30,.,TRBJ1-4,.,CAWSVQKWGKKLFF,TGTGCCTGGAGTGTACAAAAGTGGGGGAAAAAACTGTTTTTT
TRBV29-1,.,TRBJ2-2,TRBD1,CSVRTGRNTGELFF,TGCAGCGTCCGGACAGGGCGGAACACCGGGGAGCTGTTTTTT
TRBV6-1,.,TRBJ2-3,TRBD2,CASSQLAGEGDTQYF,TGTGCCAGCAGTCAGCTAGCGGGGGAAGGAGATACGCAGTATTTT
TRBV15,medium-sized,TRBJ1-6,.,CATSNSRGGRSPLHF,TGTGCCACCAGCAATAGTAGAGGGGGTCGGTCACCCCTCCACTTT
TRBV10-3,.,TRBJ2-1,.,CAISDDRYEQFF,TGTGCCATCAGTGACGACAGATATGAGCAGTTCTTC
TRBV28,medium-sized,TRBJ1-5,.,CATTLDSLKVFSNQPQHF,TGTGCCACGACACTTGATTCCCTTAAGGTGTTTAGCAATCAGCCCCAGCATTTT
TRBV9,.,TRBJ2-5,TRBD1,CASSVGPHWTGSGETQYF,TGTGCCAGCAGCGTAGGACCCCACTGGACAGGGTCGGGAGAGACCCAGTACTTC
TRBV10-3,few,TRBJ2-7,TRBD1,CAISDGGQAYEQYF,TGTGCCATCAGTGACGGGGGACAGGCCTACGAGCAGTACTTC
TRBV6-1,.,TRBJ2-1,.,CASALPVYNEQFF,TGTGCCAGCGCTCTCCCTGTCTACAATGAGCAGTTCTTC
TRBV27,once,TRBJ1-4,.,CASSLLMVGEKLFF,TGTGCCAGCAGTTTATTAATGGTCGGGGAAAAACTGTTTTTT
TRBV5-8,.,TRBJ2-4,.,CASSSDPLAKNIQYF,TGTGCCAGCAGCTCAGACCCTCTAGCCAAAAACATTCAGTACTTC
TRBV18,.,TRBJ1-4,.,CASSLHGGTNEKLFF,TGTGCCAGCTCATTACACGGGGGAACTAATGAAAAACTGTTTTTT
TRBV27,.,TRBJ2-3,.,CASSSPKWGTDTQYF,TGTGCCAGCAGTTCCCCGAAGTGGGGCACAGATACGCAGTATTTT
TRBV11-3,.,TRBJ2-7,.,CASSLRAPNYEQYF,TGTGCCAGCAGCCTCCGGGCGCCCAACTACGAGCAGTACTTC
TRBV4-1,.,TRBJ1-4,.,CASSQESGGSNEKLFF,TGCGCCAGCAGCCAAGAATCGGGGGGGTCTAATGAAAAACTGTTTTTT
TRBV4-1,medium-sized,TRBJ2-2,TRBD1,CASSKGQGALTGELFF,TGCGCCAGCAGCAAGGGACAGGGGGCGCTCACCGGGGAGCTGTTTTTT
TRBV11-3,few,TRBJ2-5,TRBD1,CASSLVGQGKTQYF,TGTGCCAGCAGCTTAGTGGGACAGGGAAAGACCCAGTACTTC
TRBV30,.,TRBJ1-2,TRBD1,CAWMTGYEGYTF,TGTGCCTGGATGACAGGGTATGAAGGCTACACCTTC
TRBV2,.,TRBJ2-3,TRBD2,CASSKPSGSTDTQYF,TGTGCCAGCAGTAAACCTAGCGGGTCAACGGATACGCAGTATTTT
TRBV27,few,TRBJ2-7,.,CASSLWGAGYEQYF,TGTGCCAGCAGTTTATGGGGGGCCGGCTACGAGCAGTACTTC
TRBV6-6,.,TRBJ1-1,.,CASSWGVHGEAFF,TGTGCCAGCAGTTGGGGGGTGCATGGTGAAGCTTTCTTT
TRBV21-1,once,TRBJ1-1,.,CASSRNRERRTEAFF,TGTGCCAGCAGCAGGAACAGGGAGAGGCGCACTGAAGCTTTCTTT
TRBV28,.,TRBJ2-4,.,CASSLRGSAKNIQYF,TGTGCCAGCAGTTTAAGGGGGTCAGCCAAAAACATTCAGTACTTC
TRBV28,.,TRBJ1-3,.,CASSLDAGNTIYF,TGTGCCAGCAGTTTGGACGCTGGAAACACCATATATTTT
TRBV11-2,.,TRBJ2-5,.,CASSLGQGPEETQYF,TGTGCCAGCAGCTTAGGGCAGGGGCCGGAGGAGACCCAGTACTTC
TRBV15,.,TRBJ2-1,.,CATSRHLSSYNEQFF,TGTGCCACCAGCAGACACCTTAGCTCCTACAATGAGCAGTTCTTC
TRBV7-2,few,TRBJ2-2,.,CALVEGGGRDTGELFF,TGTGCCCTCGTCGAGGGGGGAGGGCGGGACACCGGGGAGCTGTTTTTT
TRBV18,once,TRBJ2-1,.,CASSPQGSYNEQFF,TGTGCCAGCTCACCACAGGGATCCTACAATGAGCAGTTCTTC
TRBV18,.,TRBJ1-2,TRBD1,CASSPGQGKGYTF,TGTGCCAGCTCACCGGGACAGGGAAAAGGCTACACCTTC
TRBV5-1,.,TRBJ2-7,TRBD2,CASSSFWTSGRDHEQYF,TGCGCCAGCAGCTCCTTTTGGACTAGCGGGAGAGACCACGAGCAGTACTTC
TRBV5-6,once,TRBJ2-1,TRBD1,CASSVTGTVYNEQFF,TGTGCCAGCAGCGTTACCGGGACAGTCTACAATGAGCAGTTCTTC
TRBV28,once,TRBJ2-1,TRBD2,CASSEPLAGVIYNEQFF,TGTGCCAGCAGTGAACCTCTAGCGGGAGTGATCTACAATGAGCAGTTCTTC
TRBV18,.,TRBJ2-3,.,CASSPLPDTQYF,TGTGCCAGCTCACCATTGCCGGATACGCAGTATTTT
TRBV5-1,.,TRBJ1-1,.,CASSSQSNTEAFF,TGCGCCAGCAGCTCACAGAGCAACACTGAAGCTTTCTTT
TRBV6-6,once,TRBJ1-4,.,CASRRHGPNEKLFF,TGTGCCAGCAGGCGCCATGGACCTAATGAAAAACTGTTTTTT
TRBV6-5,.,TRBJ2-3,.,CASSYRQATTDTQYF,TGTGCCAGCAGTTACCGCCAAGCTACCACAGATACGCAGTATTTT
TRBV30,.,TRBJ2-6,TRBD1,CAWSGTGVFSGANVLTF,TGTGCCTGGAGCGGGACAGGGGTTTTCTCTGGGGCCAACGTCCTGACTTTC
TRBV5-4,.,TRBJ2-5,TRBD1,CASSFSRVRDRAQETQYF,TGTGCCAGCAGCTTCTCACGAGTCCGGGACAGGGCCCAAGAGACCCAGTACTTC
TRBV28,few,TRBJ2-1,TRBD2,CASIPHSGGASEQFF,TGTGCCAGCATTCCTCATAGCGGGGGGGCGAGCGAGCAGTTCTTC
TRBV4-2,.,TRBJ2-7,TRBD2,CASSHLRGGHYEQYF,TGTGCCAGCAGCCACCTGCGGGGGGGCCACTACGAGCAGTACTTC
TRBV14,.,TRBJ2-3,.,CASSQDLPRDTQYF,TGTGCCAGCAGCCAAGATCTTCCTAGGGATACGCAGTATTTT
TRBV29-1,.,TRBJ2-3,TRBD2,CSVGGAGGVGTDTQYF,TGCAGCGTGGGAGGAGCGGGGGGGGTTGGCACAGATACGCAGTATTTT
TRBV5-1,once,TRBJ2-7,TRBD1,CASSRQGAPYEQYF,TGCGCCAGCAGCCGACAGGGGGCCCCCTACGAGCAGTACTTC
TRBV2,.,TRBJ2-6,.,CASSLHGCSGANVLTF,TGTGCCAGCAGTCTACATGGATGCTCTGGGGCCAACGTCCTGACTTTC
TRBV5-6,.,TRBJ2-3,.,CASSLWGADTQYF,TGTGCCAGCAGCCTGTGGGGGGCAGATACGCAGTATTTT
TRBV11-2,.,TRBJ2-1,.,CASSLGPLAVGEQFF,TGTGCCAGCAGCTTGGGGCCTTTGGCAGTGGGTGAGCAGTTCTTC
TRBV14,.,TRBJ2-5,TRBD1,CASSHRDRAWETQYF,TGTGCCAGCAGCCATCGGGACAGGGCATGGGAGACCCAGTACTTC